One sample yielded the 5 T cell receptor beta chains listed below, sequenced in a study of beta chain features in type 1 diabetes (dated by TCRdb to 2016 to 2019). Overall study outcomes, separate from this receptor: A moderate but significant shortening of TCRB CDR3 length was observed in type 1 diabetes patients in all four CD4+ subsets.

The method behind the library was the immunoSEQ multiplex PCR assay. The entire amount of isolated RNA was reverse transcribed using the High Capacity cDNA Reverse Transcription Kit, so the sequenced TCRB transcripts were expressed ones. TCRdb provides this immuneACCESS table in a form limited to in-frame rearrangements. Some clones are lacking; in checked studies, under half of them reflect an unresolved V gene, and why the rest are absent is not known. The sample contains 350,000 to 450,000 clones, roughly 12% of them found a single time. The ten largest clones represent 0.0095% to 0.013% of the sample. Their antigens remain unidentified. The sequencing input was naive CD4+ T cells from blood. What this sample's cell subset or site label stands for: true naive CD4+ T cells. These receptors originate from a woman aged 18-29 years with type 1 diabetes.

The chain combines TRBV9 with TRBJ2-1; 8 bases align to TRBD1. Germline assignment: CDR1 SGDLS and CDR2 YYNGEE. CDR3 length: 15 amino acids. The V segment lost 3 bases and the J segment 6 bases; nucleotides outside the gene matches: 8. CDR3 DNA sequence: TGTGCCAGCAGCGCAGGGGGCGGAGGGGTCAATGAGCAGTTCTTC. Translating gives CASSAGGGGVNEQFF.

CDR3 residues: CASSFGSQGAYGYTF. The CDR3 DNA reads TGTGCCAGCAGCTTCGGTTCGCAGGGGGCCTATGGCTACACCTTC. The chain combines TRBV7-2 with TRBJ1-2; 8 nucleotides align to TRBD1. V lost 3 bases and J lost 4; bases outside the gene matches: 7. The CDR3 sequence is 15 residues long. The germline V gene encodes CDR1 SGHTA and CDR2 FQGNSA.

This clone was seen more than once but under ten times. This chain connects TRBV4-1 to TRBJ2-7, with D possibly being TRBD2 (5 bases). Trimming pared 0 bases from V and 5 bases from J, leaving 20 bases between. The CDR3 spans 17 residues. CDR1 is MGHRA and CDR2 is YSYEKL in the germline V gene. In nucleotides, the CDR3 is TGCGCCAGCAGCCAAGATCTACTGAGTAGGCGGAGGAACGAGCAGTACTTC. It yields the protein CASSQDLLSRRRNEQYF.

This clone was seen a few times. The chain combines TRBV7-9 with TRBJ2-7; a weak D match, TRBD2 (5 bases). CDR3 length: 14 residues. Trimming shortened V by 8 bases and J by 2 bases, and 16 bases separated the two germline ends. CDR1 SEHNR and CDR2 FQNEAQ come from the germline V gene (reference sequence). The CDR3 protein is CASSPGVYTYEQYF. CDR3 DNA: TGTGCCAGCTCCCCCGGGGTCTACACCTACGAGCAGTACTTC.

The rearrangement uses TRBV30 and TRBJ2-5, with D maybe TRBD2 (6 bases). From germline, CDR1 is GTSNPN and CDR2 SVGIG (reference sequence). Deletions cut 5 bases from V and 4 bases from J, with 17 bases between. The CDR3 sequence is 14 residues long. DNA for the CDR3: TGTGCCTGGGCTCGTGGGGGGAAAGTAGAGACCCAGTACTTC. Amino acids: CAWARGGKVETQYF.